These 26 T cell receptor beta chains were all obtained from the same sample, sequenced in a study of blood T cell repertoires in COVID-19. Profiled with immunoSEQ multiplex PCR; TCRdb holds only in-frame clones, not every one. This sample carries about 59,000 clones, around 79% of them seen once, and the ten largest clones take over 11%. Sequenced sample: peripheral blood. The receptors here all came from a woman in her seventies with acute or convalescent COVID-19.

There are a few counts of this clone. The rearrangement uses TRBV3-1 (or the pseudogene TRBV3-2) and TRBJ1-1; tentatively, D is TRBD1 (5 bases). Trimming cost V 4 bases and J 4 bases, with 19 bases left between them. The CDR3 length is 16 residues. Germline CDR1 LGHDT, CDR2 YNNKEL (reference sequence). DNA for the CDR3: TGTGCCAGCAGCCTATATGGGTTTCGACAGACCACTGAAGCTTTCTTT. This gives the protein CASSLYGFRQTTEAFF.

The chain combines TRBV12-3 or TRBV12-4 with TRBJ1-2, with D possibly matching TRBD1 (5 bases). CDR3 size: 13 residues. V shed 6 bases and J shed 7 bases, with 15 bases lying between them. The CDR3 DNA follows: TGTGCCAGCAGCCGCGGAGGGGTTGGTGGCTACACCTTC. This sequence encodes CASSRGGVGGYTF.

This chain links TRBV19 with TRBJ1-5, with 7 bases matching TRBD1. Germline-derived CDR1 and CDR2 are LNHDA and SQIVND (reference sequence). The J segment lost 0 bases and the V segment lost 6 bases, leaving 5 bases of the junction unmatched. The CDR3 extends over 15 amino acids. This chain's CDR3 is CASRPRQGSNQPQHF. In nucleotides, the CDR3 is TGTGCCAGTAGACCCCGACAGGGTAGCAATCAGCCCCAGCATTTT.

The V gene is TRBV19, the J gene TRBJ1-3; 7 bases match TRBD1. Per the germline V gene, CDR1 is LNHDA and CDR2 is SQIVND (reference sequence). The CDR3 consists of 15 residues. J gave up 0 bases and V 6 bases, and 5 bases lay outside the gene matches. The chain's CDR3 is CASRPGQSSGNTIYF. DNA for the CDR3: TGTGCCAGTAGGCCGGGACAGAGCTCTGGAAACACCATATATTTT.

The V gene is TRBV25-1, the J gene TRBJ1-2; D remains unclear. The ends were cut back, 3 bases at V and 4 bases at J, with 9 bases in the middle. From germline, CDR1 is MGHDK and CDR2 SYGVNS. This CDR3 is built from 13 residues. DNA of the CDR3: TGTGCCAGCAGTGAGGGCGCCGCCTATGGCTACACCTTC. Its translation: CASSEGAAYGYTF.

Worth noting for this clone: Other nucleotide sequences from this sample produce the same CDR3. J is TRBJ1-1 and V is TRBV18; the match to TRBD1 covers 8 bases. Germline CDR1 is KGHSH and CDR2 is LQKENI. The V segment lost 3 bases and the J segment 6 bases; nucleotides outside the gene matches: 9. The CDR3 spans 15 residues. This CDR3 reads CASSPSGQGRAEAFF. The CDR3 DNA is TGTGCCAGCTCACCCTCCGGACAGGGAAGGGCTGAAGCTTTCTTT.

The V call is TRBV27, the J call TRBJ2-2; 8 nucleotides line up with TRBD1. CDR1 and CDR2 from the germline V gene are MNHEY and SMNVEV (reference sequence). V lost 11 bases, J lost 2 bases, and 16 bases stayed unmatched. This CDR3 is built from 17 residues. The CDR3 coding sequence is TGTGCCGTTCGGGGCGTCGGGACAGGTACCAACACCGGGGAGCTGTTTTTT. Amino acids: CAVRGVGTGTNTGELFF.

The V and J genes are TRBV6-5 and TRBJ1-2, with 8 positions matching TRBD1. Per germline, CDR1 MNHEY and CDR2 SVGAGI. The CDR3 runs 13 residues. J gave up 5 bases and V 6 bases, and 5 bases lay outside the gene matches. CDR3 in DNA: TGTGCCAGCAGAGGACAGGGATATTATGGCTACACCTTC. Residues: CASRGQGYYGYTF.

The V and J genes are TRBV6-6 and TRBJ1-1; D is possibly TRBD1 (5 bases). The CDR3 is 15 residues long. With 6 bases removed from V and 0 bases from J, the gap between germline ends came to 14 bases. Germline CDR1 MNHNY, CDR2 SVGAGI (reference sequence). Here the CDR3 DNA reads TGTGCCAGCAGCCACGAGGGGAGGATGAACACTGAAGCTTTCTTT. It is translated as CASSHEGRMNTEAFF.

The genes are TRBV7-2 and TRBJ2-7; a weak D match, TRBD1 (6 bases). V shed 5 bases and J shed 2 bases, with 16 bases lying between them. Germline V gives CDR1 SGHTA, CDR2 FQGNSA. The CDR3 is 15 amino acids. CDR3 amino acids: CASSPDRYKTYEQYF. The CDR3 region has the DNA TGTGCCAGCAGCCCTGACAGGTACAAAACCTACGAGCAGTACTTC. The whole variable domain, remainder taken from reference TRBV7-2 and TRBJ2-7, is GAGVSQSPSNKVTEKGKDVELRCDPISGHTALYWYRQSLGQGLEFLIYFQGNSAPDKSGLPSDRFSAERTGGSVSTLTIQRTQQEDSAVYLCASSPDRYKTYEQYFGPGTRLTVT.

This clone was observed a single time. The chain's CDR3 is CASSPGYGYTF. DNA of the CDR3: TGTGCCAGCAGCCCGGGCTATGGCTACACCTTC. J is TRBJ1-2 and V is TRBV14; D is unclear. Germline V CDR1 and CDR2: SGHDN, FVKESK. This CDR3 is built from 11 residues. The V end was cut by 4 bases, the J end by 4 bases, with 4 bases between.

The chain carries TRBV29-1 and TRBJ2-1, with TRBD1 identical over 8 bases. Germline V gene data show CDR1 as SQVTM and CDR2 as ANQGSEA. Trimming cost V 3 bases and J 10 bases; bases outside gene matches: 8. CDR3 length: 13 residues. The CDR3 nucleotides are TGCAGCGTTGATAGGCAGGGGGCGGGAGAGCAGTTCTTC. As protein: CSVDRQGAGEQFF.

This chain joins TRBV5-1 and TRBJ1-4, with D tentatively TRBD1 (6 bases). Trimming stripped 0 bases from V and 8 bases from J, with 11 bases between. CDR3 size: 14 residues. Germline CDR1 is SGHRS and CDR2 is YFSETQ. The CDR3 reads CASSLGRTEEKLFF. DNA of the CDR3: TGCGCCAGCAGCTTGGGTCGGACAGAGGAAAAACTGTTTTTT.

This chain uses TRBV9 with TRBJ2-5, with D perhaps TRBD1 (5 bases). There are 14 residues in the CDR3. CDR1 and CDR2 (germline): SGDLS, YYNGEE. V lost 0 bases and J 2 bases, leaving 8 bases between the germline ends. As DNA, the CDR3 is TGTGCCAGCAGCGTAGGCGGACAACAAGAGACCCAGTACTTC. Amino acids: CASSVGGQQETQYF. Combining the CDR3 with reference TRBV9 and TRBJ2-5 gives the whole variable domain DSGVTQTPKHLITATGQRVTLRCSPRSGDLSVYWYQQSLDQGLQFLIQYYNGEERAKGNILERFSAQQFPDLHSELNLSSLELGDSALYFCASSVGGQQETQYFGPGTRLLVL.

V and J are TRBV3-1 (or the pseudogene TRBV3-2) and TRBJ2-4; 7 bases map to TRBD2. CDR3 size: 14 residues. The germline V gene encodes CDR1 LGHDT and CDR2 YNNKEL (reference sequence). The V gene end was trimmed by 0 bases and the J gene end by 9 bases; junction bases not matched to a gene: 5. CDR3: CASSQEGGLGIQYF. As DNA, the CDR3 is TGTGCCAGCAGCCAAGAGGGAGGGTTGGGCATTCAGTACTTC.

The chain carries TRBV20-1 and TRBJ2-1; 9 bases align to TRBD2. This CDR3 is built from 14 residues. Germline assignment: CDR1 DFQATT and CDR2 SNEGSKA (reference sequence). With 3 bases clipped from V and 3 bases from J, the junction kept 3 bases outside the gene matches. CDR3 sequence: CSASPSGDYNEQFF. DNA for the CDR3: TGCAGTGCTAGTCCTAGCGGGGACTACAATGAGCAGTTCTTC.

In its sample, this clone was seen a few times. The genes are TRBV20-1 and TRBJ2-1, with D tentatively TRBD1 (6 bases). Germline CDR1 DFQATT, CDR2 SNEGSKA (reference sequence). The V and J ends lost 3 bases and 7 bases respectively, with 10 bases between them. The CDR3 is 12 amino acids. CDR3 protein: CSASAGVNEQFF. CDR3 coding DNA: TGCAGTGCTAGTGCAGGGGTAAATGAGCAGTTCTTC.

This clone was seen a handful of times. The chain joins TRBV2 to TRBJ2-3, with a possible D match to TRBD2 (7 bases). Trimming removed 4 bases from V and 2 bases from J, with 13 bases in between. From germline, CDR1 is SNHLY and CDR2 FYNNEI. CDR3 size: 15 residues. The CDR3: CASSVGGLYTDTQYF. CDR3 nucleotide sequence: TGTGCCAGCAGTGTGGGGGGGCTTTACACAGATACGCAGTATTTT.

The J gene is TRBJ2-1, the V gene TRBV4-1; 13 bases are a match to TRBD2. Germline-derived CDR1 and CDR2 are MGHRA and YSYEKL. V shed 4 bases and J 6 bases; nucleotides not matched to a gene: 6. The CDR3 contains 16 residues. This CDR3 is CASSRQTSGGANEQFF. DNA for the CDR3: TGCGCCAGCAGCCGCCAAACTAGCGGGGGGGCCAATGAGCAGTTCTTC.

This sequence joins TRBV10-1 and TRBJ2-1; the match to TRBD2 covers 9 bases. The CDR3 extends over 14 amino acids. Per germline, CDR1 WNHNN and CDR2 SYGVQD (reference sequence). The junction had 6 bases not matched to a gene; V was cut back by 2 bases and J by 10 bases. The CDR3 coding sequence is TGCGCCAGCAGTGAGGTTAATAGCGGGGGCGAGCAGTTCTTC. The encoded protein is CASSEVNSGGEQFF.

This rearrangement joins TRBV5-6 to TRBJ2-5, with D possibly matching TRBD1 (6 bases). Germline CDR1 reads SGHDT; CDR2 reads YYEEEE. The V gene lost 1 base and the J gene lost 2 bases, with 12 bases spanning the gap. The CDR3 is 15 residues long. The CDR3 DNA sequence: TGTGCCAGCAGCTTGTTAGGGCAGGGGCAAGAGACCCAGTACTTC. This translates into CASSLLGQGQETQYF.

The genes are TRBV2 and TRBJ2-1; a possible D gene is TRBD2 (5 bases). The germline V gene encodes CDR1 SNHLY and CDR2 FYNNEI. The CDR3 runs 14 residues. V lost 8 bases, J lost 3 bases, and 14 bases lay in between. The CDR3 sequence: CASAPSSYYNEQFF. CDR3 DNA: TGTGCCAGCGCCCCTAGCAGTTACTACAATGAGCAGTTCTTC.

The CDR3 sequence: CASSPKFGVEQYV. In DNA, the CDR3 is TGTGCCAGCTCACCCAAATTCGGGGTCGAGCAGTACGTC. The rearrangement joins TRBV18 to TRBJ2-7, with a tentative D call TRBD2 (5 bases). The V end lost 3 bases, the J end lost 6 bases, and 12 bases lay between the germline ends. Germline loops: CDR1 KGHSH, CDR2 LQKENI. CDR3 length: 13 residues.

J is TRBJ1-3 and V is TRBV7-6, with D perhaps matching TRBD1 (6 bases). This CDR3 is built from 16 residues. In germline, CDR1 is SGHVS, CDR2 FNYEAQ. V lost 5 bases, J lost 0 bases, and 14 bases lay in between. The CDR3 spells CASSPSYRDSGNTIYF. The DNA for the CDR3 is TGTGCCAGCAGCCCAAGCTACAGGGACTCTGGAAACACCATATATTTT.

The chain recombines TRBV5-6 with TRBJ2-3; possibly TRBD2 for D (6 bases). Trimming removed 5 bases from V and 1 base from J, with 11 bases in between. The CDR3 has 14 amino acids. Germline V lookup: CDR1 SGHDT, CDR2 YYEEEE. This CDR3 reads CASRSEGRTDTQYF. The CDR3 nucleotides read TGTGCCAGCAGGTCGGAGGGGCGCACAGATACGCAGTATTTT. The variable domain in full, with the rest retrieved from reference TRBV5-6 and TRBJ2-3, is DAGVTQSPTHLIKTRGQQVTLRCSPKSGHDTVSWYQQALGQGPQFIFQYYEEEERQRGNFPDRFSGHQFPNYSSELNVNALLLGDSALYLCASRSEGRTDTQYFGPGTRLTVL.

V and J are TRBV18 and TRBJ2-7; 10 bases line up with TRBD2. After removal of 2 bases from V and 6 bases from J, the junction contained 10 bases not matched to a gene. The length of the CDR3 is 16 residues. Germline V gene lookup returns CDR1 KGHSH and CDR2 LQKENI. The CDR3 bases are TGTGCCAGCTCACCATTCGGTAGCGGGGGGAAGGTCGAGCAGTACTTC. Encoded protein: CASSPFGSGGKVEQYF.